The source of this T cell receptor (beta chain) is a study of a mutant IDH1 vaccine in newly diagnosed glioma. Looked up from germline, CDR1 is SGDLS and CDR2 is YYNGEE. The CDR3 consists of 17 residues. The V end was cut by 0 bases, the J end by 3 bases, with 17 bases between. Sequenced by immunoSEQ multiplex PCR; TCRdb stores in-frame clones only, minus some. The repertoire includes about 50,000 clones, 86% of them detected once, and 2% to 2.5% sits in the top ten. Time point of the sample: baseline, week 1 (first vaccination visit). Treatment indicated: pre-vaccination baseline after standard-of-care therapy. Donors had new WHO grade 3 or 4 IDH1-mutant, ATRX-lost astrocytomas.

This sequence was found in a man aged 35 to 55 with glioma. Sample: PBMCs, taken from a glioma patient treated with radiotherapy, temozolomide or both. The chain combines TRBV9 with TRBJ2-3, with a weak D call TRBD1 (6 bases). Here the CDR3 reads CASSVEGVAGATDTQYF. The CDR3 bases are TGTGCCAGCAGCGTAGAGGGGGTGGCCGGGGCAACAGATACGCAGTATTTT.